This is a list of T cell receptor beta chains from one sample in a study of beta chain features in type 1 diabetes. Only in-frame clones appear in the TCRdb table, and some are missing; sequencing was by immunoSEQ multiplex PCR. The table lists around 250,000 clones, about 30% of them singletons. The source material was central memory CD4+ T cells from blood. The receptors come from a man in his thirties or forties in good health. Both conserved end residues are part of each CDR3. Fields, in order: D gene, CDR3 length, clone size, J gene, V gene, CDR3 protein, CDR3 DNA. The D gene is left open where the match is weak. Some rows mark clone size as missing; the rest say once, few, many or name a class of expanded clone.

TRBD1,15,few,TRBJ2-6,TRBV5-1,CASSPTGAGANVLTF,TGCGCCAGCAGCCCCACAGGGGCTGGGGCCAACGTCCTGACTTTC
.,14,.,TRBJ2-3,TRBV5-1,CASSTGLGTDTQYF,TGCGCCAGCAGCACGGGCCTCGGCACAGATACGCAGTATTTT
.,14,.,TRBJ1-1,TRBV30,CAWSPGRGDTEAFF,TGTGCCTGGAGCCCAGGGCGGGGCGACACTGAAGCTTTCTTT
TRBD1,15,.,TRBJ2-7,TRBV14,CASSQDLRGQYEQYF,TGTGCCAGCAGCCAAGATCTAAGGGGGCAGTACGAGCAGTACTTC
TRBD1,15,.,TRBJ1-1,TRBV5-1,CASSLVGQGETEAFF,TGCGCCAGCAGCTTGGTGGGACAGGGAGAGACTGAAGCTTTCTTT
TRBD2,15,.,TRBJ2-1,TRBV30,CAWSKDPAGSNEQFF,TGTGCCTGGAGTAAGGACCCAGCGGGAAGCAATGAGCAGTTCTTC
TRBD2,17,few,TRBJ2-5,TRBV9,CASSAGTSGGVQETQYF,TGTGCCAGCAGCGCCGGGACTAGCGGGGGGGTCCAAGAGACCCAGTACTTC
.,17,.,TRBJ2-3,TRBV11-2,CASSLGRQGGWALTQYF,TGTGCCAGCAGCTTAGGTCGACAGGGAGGGTGGGCCCTTACGCAGTATTTT
TRBD2,15,.,TRBJ2-1,TRBV14,CASSPLAGGPSEQFF,TGTGCCAGCAGCCCTCTGGCGGGAGGGCCAAGTGAGCAGTTCTTC
.,12,.,TRBJ2-1,TRBV6-1,CASSEMGNEQFF,TGTGCCAGCAGTGAAATGGGCAATGAGCAGTTCTTC
.,13,few,TRBJ2-7,TRBV6-6,CASSYRSTYEQYF,TGTGCCAGCAGTTACAGGTCTACCTACGAGCAGTACTTC
.,14,.,TRBJ2-1,TRBV4-3,CASSQVLLGDEQFF,TGCGCCAGCAGCCAAGTTCTTTTGGGAGACGAGCAGTTCTTC
TRBD1,13,.,TRBJ1-3,TRBV9,CASSVDREDTIYF,TGTGCCAGCAGCGTCGACAGGGAGGACACCATATATTTT
TRBD2,16,.,TRBJ2-1,TRBV6-6,CASSYGLAGDHNEQFF,TGTGCCAGCAGTTACGGACTAGCGGGAGACCACAATGAGCAGTTCTTC
.,15,.,TRBJ2-3,TRBV11-2,CASSPPGRTTDTQYF,TGTGCCAGCAGCCCGCCAGGTCGAACCACAGATACGCAGTATTTT
TRBD2,17,.,TRBJ2-1,TRBV7-9,CASRKTSGRISLNEQFF,TGTGCCAGCAGAAAAACTAGCGGGAGGATCAGCTTGAATGAGCAGTTCTTC
.,14,.,TRBJ2-5,TRBV5-6,CASSLRVLRWTQYF,TGTGCCAGCAGCTTGCGAGTGCTTCGGTGGACCCAGTACTTC
.,18,once,TRBJ2-6,TRBV5-6,CASRSVLKGVSGANVLTF,TGTGCCAGCAGATCGGTTCTAAAAGGTGTCTCTGGGGCCAACGTCCTGACTTTC
.,16,.,TRBJ1-5,TRBV7-9,CASSPQRVGSNQPQHF,TGTGCCAGCAGCCCGCAGAGGGTGGGTAGCAATCAGCCCCAGCATTTT
.,16,.,TRBJ2-3,TRBV5-4,CASSGKSAGLGDTQYF,TGTGCCAGCAGCGGGAAAAGTGCGGGGCTGGGGGATACGCAGTATTTT
.,14,.,TRBJ2-5,TRBV5-1,CASSLGSVKETQYF,TGCGCCAGCAGCCTAGGGAGTGTGAAAGAGACCCAGTACTTC
.,15,once,TRBJ2-1,TRBV5-1,CASSLNGERLREQFF,TGCGCCAGCAGCTTGAACGGGGAAAGGCTCCGTGAGCAGTTCTTC
.,11,.,TRBJ2-7,TRBV5-1,CASSLGREQYF,TGCGCCAGCAGCTTGGGGCGTGAGCAGTACTTC
.,14,.,TRBJ1-2,TRBV30,CAWSPQGGRGGYTF,TGTGCCTGGAGTCCCCAGGGTGGGAGGGGAGGCTACACCTTC
.,13,few,TRBJ2-1,TRBV18,CASSIDLYNEQFF,TGTGCCAGCTCAATCGACCTATACAATGAGCAGTTCTTC
TRBD1,12,many,TRBJ1-1,TRBV14,CASSREGARAFF,TGTGCCAGCAGCCGAGAGGGGGCGAGGGCTTTCTTT
TRBD1,14,.,TRBJ1-5,TRBV19,CASSPGQGYQPQHF,TGTGCCAGTAGTCCGGGACAGGGGTATCAGCCCCAGCATTTT
.,15,few,TRBJ2-7,TRBV7-9,CASSLSLQVSYEQYF,TGTGCCAGCAGCTTGAGTCTCCAGGTCTCCTACGAGCAGTACTTC
.,11,few,TRBJ1-1,TRBV29-1,CSALSNTEAFF,TGCAGCGCCCTAAGTAACACTGAAGCTTTCTTT
TRBD1,13,.,TRBJ2-5,TRBV5-4,CASSRGQQETQYF,TGTGCCAGCAGCCGGGGACAGCAAGAGACCCAGTACTTC
.,10,.,TRBJ2-5,TRBV25-1,CAIRSGTQYF,TGTGCCATCCGGTCCGGGACCCAGTACTTC
.,17,few,TRBJ2-5,TRBV4-1,CASSQEARGTILETQYF,TGCGCCAGCAGCCAAGAGGCCCGCGGGACGATCCTGGAGACCCAGTACTTC
TRBD1,12,few,TRBJ1-2,TRBV7-2,CASSFGTGGYTF,TGTGCCAGCAGCTTTGGGACAGGTGGCTACACCTTC
.,13,few,TRBJ2-7,TRBV7-2,CASSRQADYEQYF,TGTGCCAGCAGCCGGCAGGCCGACTACGAGCAGTACTTC
.,15,.,TRBJ2-1,TRBV5-4,CASSSQVEARDEQFF,TGTGCCAGCAGCTCACAAGTGGAGGCTCGGGATGAGCAGTTCTTC
.,13,.,TRBJ2-3,TRBV10-3,CAISATVTDTQYF,TGTGCCATCAGTGCTACGGTCACAGATACGCAGTATTTT
.,14,.,TRBJ1-5,TRBV7-2,CASSPNAGVPPQHF,TGTGCCAGCAGCCCAAACGCCGGGGTCCCTCCGCAGCATTTT
.,13,few,TRBJ2-7,TRBV6-1,CASSEAYQYEQYF,TGTGCCAGCAGTGAAGCCTATCAATACGAGCAGTACTTC
TRBD1,13,.,TRBJ2-5,TRBV29-1,CSAGQGVQETQYF,TGCAGCGCCGGACAGGGTGTCCAGGAGACCCAGTACTTC
.,12,.,TRBJ1-1,TRBV29-1,CSVNRVNTEAFF,TGCAGCGTAAACAGGGTGAACACTGAAGCTTTCTTT
.,13,few,TRBJ2-6,TRBV29-1,CSVGGAGANVLTF,TGCAGCGTTGGAGGGGCGGGGGCCAACGTCCTGACTTTC
TRBD2,14,.,TRBJ2-1,TRBV7-2,CASSLASGNNEQFF,TGTGCCAGCAGTTTAGCTAGCGGGAACAATGAGCAGTTCTTC
TRBD2,16,.,TRBJ2-7,TRBV28,CASSLSELAGGDEQYF,TGTGCCAGCAGTTTGAGTGAACTAGCGGGAGGAGACGAGCAGTACTTC
.,14,.,TRBJ1-2,TRBV30,CAWNPMGTGNGYTF,TGTGCCTGGAACCCCATGGGGACCGGGAATGGCTACACCTTC
TRBD1,15,.,TRBJ2-7,TRBV7-2,CASSPPGTGTYEQYF,TGTGCCAGCAGCCCCCCCGGGACAGGTACCTACGAGCAGTACTTC
.,14,.,TRBJ2-7,TRBV4-2,CASSPATTGYEQYF,TGTGCCAGCAGCCCAGCTACGACCGGGTACGAGCAGTACTTC
.,13,.,TRBJ2-3,TRBV7-2,CASSFMGPDTQYF,TGTGCCAGCAGCTTTATGGGACCAGATACGCAGTATTTT
.,15,few,TRBJ2-1,TRBV30,CAWCPQGRPSYEQFF,TGTGCCTGGTGCCCCCAGGGGCGCCCTTCCTATGAGCAGTTCTTC
.,15,few,TRBJ2-5,TRBV29-1,CSAGPRVLWGETQYF,TGCAGCGCGGGACCCCGCGTGTTGTGGGGAGAGACCCAGTACTTC
TRBD1,13,few,TRBJ2-7,TRBV18,CASSRGQGDEQYF,TGTGCCAGCTCACGAGGACAGGGGGACGAGCAGTACTTC
.,13,.,TRBJ2-5,TRBV7-2,CASSLGADLTQYF,TGTGCCAGCAGCTTAGGGGCGGACCTGACCCAGTACTTC
.,11,.,TRBJ1-1,TRBV29-1,CSGTQNTEAFF,TGCAGCGGGACACAGAACACTGAAGCTTTCTTT
.,15,few,TRBJ2-1,TRBV5-1,CASSLMGATYNEQFF,TGCGCCAGCAGCTTGATGGGGGCAACCTACAATGAGCAGTTCTTC
TRBD1,16,.,TRBJ2-1,TRBV5-1,CASSPDPGGAYNEQFF,TGCGCCAGCAGCCCAGACCCAGGGGGCGCTTACAATGAGCAGTTCTTC